This TCR beta chain was retrieved from a study of cytomegalovirus exposure and HLA in healthy donors. The study's findings and limits: Common viral pathogens seemed to be connected with several of the most significant clusters, according to a later analysis.

PCR was performed using 60 Vbeta and 13 Jbeta primers. In the original workflow: It was a later analysis that counted some 80 million unique TCR beta chains, of which about 10 million were shared. Clones were read by immunoSEQ multiplex PCR, and TCRdb kept only the in-frame ones, dropping some. The V and J calls and clone size are taken from that table; D and trimming were inferred from the DNA. The table includes about 140,000 clones, over 60% detected once. For this clone: Its antigen is still unknown.

The CDR3 runs to 16 residues. After removal of 4 bases from V and 5 bases from J, the junction contained 6 bases not matched to a gene. Germline CDR1 reads LNHDA; CDR2 reads SQIVND (reference sequence). Sequenced input: PBMCs. The gene calls are TRBV19 and TRBJ2-2, with 11 bases aligning to TRBD1. This clonotype originated in a woman in her forties or fifties in good health and CMV-seronegative. Written as DNA, the CDR3 is TGTGCCAGTAGTACTGGGACAGGGGGTGGGACCGGGGAGCTGTTTTTT. As protein: CASSTGTGGGTGELFF.